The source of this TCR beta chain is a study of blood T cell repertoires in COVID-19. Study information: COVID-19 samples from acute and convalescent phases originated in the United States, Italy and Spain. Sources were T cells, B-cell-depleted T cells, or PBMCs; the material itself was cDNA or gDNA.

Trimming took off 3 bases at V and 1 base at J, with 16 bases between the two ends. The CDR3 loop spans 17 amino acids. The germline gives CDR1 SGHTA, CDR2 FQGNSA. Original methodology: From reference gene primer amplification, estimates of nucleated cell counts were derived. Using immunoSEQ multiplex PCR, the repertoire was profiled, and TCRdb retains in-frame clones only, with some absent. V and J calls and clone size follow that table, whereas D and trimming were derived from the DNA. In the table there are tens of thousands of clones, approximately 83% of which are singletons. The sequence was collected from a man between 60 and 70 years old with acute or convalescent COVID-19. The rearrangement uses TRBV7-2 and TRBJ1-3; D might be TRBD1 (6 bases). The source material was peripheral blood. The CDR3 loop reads CASSFQTGFRSGNTIYF. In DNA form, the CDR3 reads TGTGCCAGCAGCTTTCAAACAGGGTTTCGGTCTGGAAACACCATATATTTT.